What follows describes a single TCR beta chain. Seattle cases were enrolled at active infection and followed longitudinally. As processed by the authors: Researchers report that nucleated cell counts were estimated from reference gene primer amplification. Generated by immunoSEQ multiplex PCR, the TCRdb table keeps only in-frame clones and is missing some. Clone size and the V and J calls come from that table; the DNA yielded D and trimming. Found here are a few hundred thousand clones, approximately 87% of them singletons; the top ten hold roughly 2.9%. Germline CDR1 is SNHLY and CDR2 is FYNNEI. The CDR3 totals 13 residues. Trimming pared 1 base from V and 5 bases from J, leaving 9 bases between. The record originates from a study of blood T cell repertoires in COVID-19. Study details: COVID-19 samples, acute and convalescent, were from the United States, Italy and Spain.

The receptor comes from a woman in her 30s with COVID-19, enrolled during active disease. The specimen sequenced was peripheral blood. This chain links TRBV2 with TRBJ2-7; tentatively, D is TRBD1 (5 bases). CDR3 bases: TGTGCCAGCAGTGAAGTCAGGGTCGACGAGCAGTACTTC. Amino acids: CASSEVRVDEQYF. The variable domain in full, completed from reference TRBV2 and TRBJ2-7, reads EPEVTQTPSHQVTQMGQEVILRCVPISNHLYFYWYRQILGQKVEFLVSFYNNEISEKSEIFDDQFSVERPDGSNFTLKIRSTKLEDSAMYFCASSEVRVDEQYFGPGTRLTVT.